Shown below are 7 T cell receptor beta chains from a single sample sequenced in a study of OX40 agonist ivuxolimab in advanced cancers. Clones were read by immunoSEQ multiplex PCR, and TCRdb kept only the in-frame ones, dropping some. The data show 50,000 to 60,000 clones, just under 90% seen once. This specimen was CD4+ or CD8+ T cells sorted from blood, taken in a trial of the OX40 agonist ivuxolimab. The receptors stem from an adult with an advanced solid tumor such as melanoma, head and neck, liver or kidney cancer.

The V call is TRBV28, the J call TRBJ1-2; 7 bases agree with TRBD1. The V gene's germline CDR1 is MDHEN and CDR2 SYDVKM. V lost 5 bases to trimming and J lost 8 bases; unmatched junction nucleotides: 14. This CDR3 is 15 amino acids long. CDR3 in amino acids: CASSPLDRDVSGYTF. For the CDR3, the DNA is TGTGCCAGCAGTCCCCTCGACAGGGACGTTAGCGGCTACACCTTC.

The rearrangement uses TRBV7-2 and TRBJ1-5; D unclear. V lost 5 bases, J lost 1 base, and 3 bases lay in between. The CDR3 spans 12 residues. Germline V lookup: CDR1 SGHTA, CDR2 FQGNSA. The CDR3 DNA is TGTGCCAGCAGCGCCAGCAATCAGCCCCAGCATTTT. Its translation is CASSASNQPQHF.

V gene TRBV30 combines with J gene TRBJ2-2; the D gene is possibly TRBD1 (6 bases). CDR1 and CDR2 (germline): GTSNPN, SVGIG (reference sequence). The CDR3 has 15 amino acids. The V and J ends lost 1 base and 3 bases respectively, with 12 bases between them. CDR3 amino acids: CAWSGTQGYTGELFF. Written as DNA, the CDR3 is TGTGCCTGGAGTGGCACCCAGGGGTACACCGGGGAGCTGTTTTTT.

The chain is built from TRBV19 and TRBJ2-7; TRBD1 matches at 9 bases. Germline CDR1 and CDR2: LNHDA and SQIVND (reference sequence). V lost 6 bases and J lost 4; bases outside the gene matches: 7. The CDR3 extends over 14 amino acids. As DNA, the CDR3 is TGTGCCAGTAGGTTCCGGGACAGGGAGTACGAGCAGTACTTC. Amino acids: CASRFRDREYEQYF.

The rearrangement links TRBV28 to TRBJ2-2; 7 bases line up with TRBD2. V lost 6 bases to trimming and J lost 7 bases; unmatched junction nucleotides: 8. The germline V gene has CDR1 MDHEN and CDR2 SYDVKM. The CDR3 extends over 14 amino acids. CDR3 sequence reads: CASRTLAVGGELFF. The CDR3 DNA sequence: TGTGCCAGCAGAACCCTAGCGGTAGGCGGGGAGCTGTTTTTT. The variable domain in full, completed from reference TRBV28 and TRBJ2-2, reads DVKVTQSSRYLVKRTGEKVFLECVQDMDHENMFWYRQDPGLGLRLIYFSYDVKMKEKGDIPEGYSVSREKKERFSLILESASTNQTSMYLCASRTLAVGGELFFGEGSRLTVL.

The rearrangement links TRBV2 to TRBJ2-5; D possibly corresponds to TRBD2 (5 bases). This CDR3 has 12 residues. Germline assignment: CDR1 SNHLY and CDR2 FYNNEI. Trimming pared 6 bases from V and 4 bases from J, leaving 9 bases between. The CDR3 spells CASSPGGETQYF. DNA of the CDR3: TGTGCCAGCAGCCCCGGAGGAGAGACCCAGTACTTC.

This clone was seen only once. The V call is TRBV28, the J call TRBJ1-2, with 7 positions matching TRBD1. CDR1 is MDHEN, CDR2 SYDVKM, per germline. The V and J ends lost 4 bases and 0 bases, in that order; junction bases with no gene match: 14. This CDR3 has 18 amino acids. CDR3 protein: CASSSSGARGVSNYGYTF. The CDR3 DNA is TGTGCCAGCAGTTCCAGTGGTGCCAGGGGGGTTTCTAACTATGGCTACACCTTC.